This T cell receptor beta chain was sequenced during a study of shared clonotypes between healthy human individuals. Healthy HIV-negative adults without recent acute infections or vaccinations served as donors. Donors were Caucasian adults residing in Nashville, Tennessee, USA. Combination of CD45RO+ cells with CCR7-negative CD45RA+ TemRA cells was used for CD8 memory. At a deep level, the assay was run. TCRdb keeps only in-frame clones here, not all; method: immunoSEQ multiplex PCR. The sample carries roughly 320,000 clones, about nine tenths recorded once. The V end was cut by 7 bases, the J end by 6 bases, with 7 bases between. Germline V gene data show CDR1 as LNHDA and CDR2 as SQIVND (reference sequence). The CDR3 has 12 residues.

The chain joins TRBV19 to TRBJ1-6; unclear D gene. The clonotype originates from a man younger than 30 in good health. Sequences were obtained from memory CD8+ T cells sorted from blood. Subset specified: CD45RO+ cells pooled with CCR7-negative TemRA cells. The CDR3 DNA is TGTGCCAGTACGCCTGGTAATTCACCCCTCCACTTT. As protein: CASTPGNSPLHF. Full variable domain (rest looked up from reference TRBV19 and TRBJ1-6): DGGITQSPKYLFRKEGQNVTLSCEQNLNHDAMYWYRQDPGQGLRLIYYSQIVNDFQKGDIAEGYSVSREKKESFPLTVTSAQKNPTAFYLCASTPGNSPLHFGNGTRLTVT.